This note documents a single T cell receptor beta chain sequence. Some clones are missing from TCRdb's copy, which holds only in-frame ones; the method was immunoSEQ multiplex PCR. The sample shows approximately 120,000 clones, around 85% of them seen only once. The sample belongs to a study of blood T cell repertoires in COVID-19. Input material: peripheral blood. The sequence was collected from a woman of 80 years or more with COVID-19, enrolled during active disease.

This chain's CDR3 is CASSISARSPLHF. The CDR3 bases are TGTGCCAGCAGCATCAGCGCCCGCTCCCCCCTCCACTTT. The gene calls are TRBV21-1 and TRBJ1-6. TRBV21-1 is noted as a pseudogene. The CDR3 has 13 residues.